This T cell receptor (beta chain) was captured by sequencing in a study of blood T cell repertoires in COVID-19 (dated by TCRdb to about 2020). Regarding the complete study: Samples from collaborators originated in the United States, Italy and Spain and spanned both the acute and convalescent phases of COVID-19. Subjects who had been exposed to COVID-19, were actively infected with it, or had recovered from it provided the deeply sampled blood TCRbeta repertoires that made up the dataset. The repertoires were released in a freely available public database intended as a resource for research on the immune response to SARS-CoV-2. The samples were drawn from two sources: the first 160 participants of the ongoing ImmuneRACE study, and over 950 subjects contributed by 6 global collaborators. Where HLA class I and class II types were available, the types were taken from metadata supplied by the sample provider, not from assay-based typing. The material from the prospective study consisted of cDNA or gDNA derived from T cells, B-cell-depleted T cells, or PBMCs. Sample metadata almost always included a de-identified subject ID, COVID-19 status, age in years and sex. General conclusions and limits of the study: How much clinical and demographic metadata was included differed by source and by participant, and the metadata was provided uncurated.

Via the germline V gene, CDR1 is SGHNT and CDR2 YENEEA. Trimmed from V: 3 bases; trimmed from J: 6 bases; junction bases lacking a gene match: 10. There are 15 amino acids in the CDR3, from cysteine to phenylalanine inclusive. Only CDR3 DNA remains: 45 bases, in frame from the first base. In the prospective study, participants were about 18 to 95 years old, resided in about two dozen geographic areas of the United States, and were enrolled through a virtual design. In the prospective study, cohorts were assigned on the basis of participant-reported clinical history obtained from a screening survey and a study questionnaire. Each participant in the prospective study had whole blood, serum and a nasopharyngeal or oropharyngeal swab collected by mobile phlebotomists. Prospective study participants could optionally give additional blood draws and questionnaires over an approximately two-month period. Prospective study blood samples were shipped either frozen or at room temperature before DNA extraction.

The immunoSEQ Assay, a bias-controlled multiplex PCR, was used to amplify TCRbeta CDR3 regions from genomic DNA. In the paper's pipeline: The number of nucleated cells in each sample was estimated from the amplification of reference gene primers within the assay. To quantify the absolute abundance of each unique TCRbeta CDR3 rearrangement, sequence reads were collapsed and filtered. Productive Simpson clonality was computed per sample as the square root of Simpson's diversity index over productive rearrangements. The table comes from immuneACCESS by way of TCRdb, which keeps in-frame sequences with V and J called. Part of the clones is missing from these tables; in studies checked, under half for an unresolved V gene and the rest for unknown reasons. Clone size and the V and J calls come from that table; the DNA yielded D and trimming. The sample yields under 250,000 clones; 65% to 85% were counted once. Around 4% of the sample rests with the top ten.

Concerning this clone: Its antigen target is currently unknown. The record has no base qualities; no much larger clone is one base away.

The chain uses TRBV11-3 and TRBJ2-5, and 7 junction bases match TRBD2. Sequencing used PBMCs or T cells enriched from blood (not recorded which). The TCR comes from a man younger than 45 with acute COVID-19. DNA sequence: TGTGCCAGCAGCTTGGACGGGACTAAGTATCAGACCCAGTACTTC. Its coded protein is CASSLDGTKYQTQYF.